This section outlines one T cell receptor beta chain sequence together with its context. This clone came up many times. Its antigen remains unidentified. No much larger clone is present one base from it, and per-base qualities are unavailable. The germline V gene (reference sequence) supplies CDR1 LNHNV and CDR2 YYDKDF. V is pruned by 0 bases and J by 2 bases, leaving 4 bases of the junction without a gene match. Measured from the cysteine to the phenylalanine, the CDR3 is 18 residues long. Only CDR3 DNA remains: 54 bases, in frame from the first base. TCRbeta CDR3 regions were amplified from genomic DNA by means of the immunoSEQ Assay, a bias-controlled multiplex PCR. In the original analysis: The number of nucleated cells in each sample was estimated by amplification of reference gene primers within the assay. Sequence reads were collapsed and filtered to measure the absolute abundance of every unique TCRbeta CDR3 rearrangement. For each sample, productive Simpson clonality was calculated as the square root of Simpson's diversity index over productive rearrangements. Held by TCRdb, this immuneACCESS table contains in-frame sequences only and omits some clones. Under half of the omission traces to an unresolved V gene where checked; the cause of the rest is unknown. The V and J calls and clone size come from that table; D and trimming were worked out from the DNA. This sample holds some 230,000 clones; 70% to 90% were observed only once. Of the sample, around 2.2% is held by the ten largest clones.

Another Seattle source contributed samples from volunteer blood donors who had recovered from COVID-19. Collaborating institutions collected whole blood in K2EDTA tubes following their own protocols. For TCRbeta analysis, collaborators shipped samples in one of three forms: frozen whole blood, isolated PBMCs, or DNA extracted from either of those sample types. The entry originates in a study of blood T cell repertoires in COVID-19 (dated by TCRdb to 2020 to 2021). Study-level background: The collaborator samples originated in the United States, Italy and Spain and spanned the acute and convalescent phases of COVID-19. The material from the prospective study consisted of cDNA or gDNA derived from T cells, B-cell-depleted T cells, or PBMCs. Deeply sampled blood TCRbeta repertoires from subjects exposed to, actively infected with, or recovered from COVID-19 were included in the dataset. The repertoires were released in a freely available public database intended as a resource for research on the immune response to SARS-CoV-2. The samples were drawn from two sources: the first 160 participants of the ongoing ImmuneRACE study, and fewer than 1,500 subjects contributed by 6 global collaborators. The sample metadata nearly always contained a de-identified subject ID, COVID-19 status, age in years and sex. HLA class I and class II types, where available, came from metadata supplied by the sample provider rather than from assay-based typing.

Study-wide conclusions, independent of this receptor: How much clinical and demographic metadata was included differed by source and by participant, and the metadata was provided uncurated.

The rearranged chain carries TRBV15 and TRBJ2-2, and TRBD2 matches 12 of the central bases. The source material was peripheral blood. This sequence was found in a man in his thirties or forties who had recovered from COVID-19. The DNA reads as follows: TGTGCCACCAGCAGAGATGAGACTAGCGGGGGAAACACCGGGGAGCTGTTTTTT. This gives the protein CATSRDETSGGNTGELFF.